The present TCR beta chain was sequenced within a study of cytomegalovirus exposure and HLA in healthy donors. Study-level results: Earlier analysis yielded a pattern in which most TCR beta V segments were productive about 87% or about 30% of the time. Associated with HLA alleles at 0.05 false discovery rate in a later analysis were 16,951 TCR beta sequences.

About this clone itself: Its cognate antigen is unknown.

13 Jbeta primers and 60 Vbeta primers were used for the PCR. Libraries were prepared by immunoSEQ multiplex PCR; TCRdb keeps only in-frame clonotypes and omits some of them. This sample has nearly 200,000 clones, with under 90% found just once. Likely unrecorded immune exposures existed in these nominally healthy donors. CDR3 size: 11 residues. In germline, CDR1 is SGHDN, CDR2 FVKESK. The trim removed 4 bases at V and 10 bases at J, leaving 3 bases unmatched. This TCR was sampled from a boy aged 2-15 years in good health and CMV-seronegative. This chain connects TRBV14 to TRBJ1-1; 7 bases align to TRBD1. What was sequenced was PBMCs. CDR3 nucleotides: TGTGCCAGCAGCCTTGGGACAGCAGCTTTCTTT. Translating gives CASSLGTAAFF.